This record looks at one T cell receptor beta chain sequence and its context. The antigen it binds to is not known. No qualities accompany the bases; no much larger clone lies one base away. Library method: the immunoSEQ multiplex PCR assay. The multiplex PCR relied on a mix of 60 forward primers for TCR Vbeta segments and 13 reverse primers for TCR Jbeta segments. Amplification of the CDR3 region of rearranged TCR beta genes was performed with a multiplex PCR assay on genomic DNA. The Illumina HiSeq System was used to sequence the amplified TCR beta libraries as 87-base-pair reads. The study's own analysis went as follows. A later analysis counted approximately 74 million unique TCR beta chains across the roughly 700 repertoires, and around 9.9 million of these chains were shared by at least two donors. A nearest-neighbor algorithm error-corrected the raw reads and collapsed the reads into unique sequences, merging closely related sequences to remove PCR and sequencing errors. To assign V, D and J gene segments, CDR3 sequences were aligned to IMGT reference sequences. For a sequence to be retained, a match of at least six nucleotides was required to both a V gene segment and a J gene segment. A rearrangement was called productive if the CDR3 had no stop codons and remained in frame with V and J, and every other rearrangement was called non-productive. Following IMGT convention, CDR3 was defined as the stretch from the second conserved V-encoded cysteine up to the conserved J-encoded phenylalanine. The earlier analysis of 500 to 600 of the donors excluded sequences that lacked an unambiguous match to a single V gene segment. In an earlier analysis of 587 of the donors, V segments were called functional above 56.7% productive rearrangements and were called segregating when the between-donor standard deviation exceeded 5%. A statistical classification framework was built to diagnose cytomegalovirus status from the catalog of TCR beta chain sequences. In a later analysis, V and J genes were assigned by comparing TCR nucleotide sequences against IMGT/GENE-DB human TR gene sequences. Using the TCRdist pipeline, a later analysis assigned CDR3 sequences along with most-parsimonious VDJ recombination scenarios. In a later analysis, each TCR beta chain was defined by its CDR3 amino acid sequence together with its V-gene family, and reads lacking a unique V-gene family were excluded. As a way to deal with suspected cross-contamination and a sequencing artifact, a later analysis dropped roughly 620 nucleotide sequences that were highly shared and had low generation probability. In a later analysis, a clonal expansion index was calculated for each public chain from normalized within-repertoire ranks of inferred template counts. In a later analysis, generation probabilities were computed using a VDJ recombination model fitted to out-of-frame rearrangements, and the results were checked against IGoR. Hypergeometric tests were used in a later analysis to score TCR-TCR, TCR-HLA and TCR-CMV co-occurrence, with a repertoire-size bias correction applied to the TCR pairs. A later analysis estimated false discovery rates by permuting HLA or CMV assignments 20 times. In a later analysis, co-occurring TCRs were grouped using DBSCAN, with TCRdist sequence similarity added in when clustering inside HLA-allele-positive subsets. For co-occurrence clustering, repertoires with fewer than 30,000 or more than 120,000 public chains were excluded, along with about five repertoires with anomalous nucleotide sharing. TCRdb limited this immuneACCESS table to in-frame rearrangements with V and J called. A share of clones is missing; checked studies link under half to unresolved V genes, and the rest is unexplained. V, J and clone size derive from that table, while D and trimming were established from the DNA sequence. Within this sample are 150,000 or so clones, with roughly 83% of them counted one time only. In total, the top ten clones hold roughly 7.7% of the sample.

This sample was taken from a study of cytomegalovirus exposure and HLA in healthy donors (dated by TCRdb to about 2017). Looking at the study overall: In an earlier analysis of 550 to 750 of the donors, approximately 300 Gb of sequence data and just under 120 million unique TCR beta sequences from about 179 million T cells were reported. An early release that covered approximately 600 HLA-typed donors contained around 300 gigabases of sequencing data and tens of millions of unique TCR sequences. The genetic ancestry cluster associated with self-reported Caucasian donors included 70% to 85% of the 300 to 450 genotyped donors. The aim of the study was to test whether cataloging public T cell receptors could identify signatures of past pathogen exposure. Using immunosequencing, the study profiled T cell repertoires from 500 to 800 subjects and related those repertoires to cytomegalovirus serostatus. Besides the first cohort of 500 to 700 subjects, a separate validation cohort made up of about 120 different subjects was used. To predict cytomegalovirus infection status, the study combined high-throughput TCR immunosequencing, statistical association of individual TCRs with disease status, and machine learning. A later analysis re-analyzed previously published TCR beta repertoires from 666 donors and added high-resolution HLA genotyping to study TCR occurrence patterns. Rather than using new phenotypic data, the later analysis identified candidate immune exposures from TCR beta sequences and from how often those sequences occurred across donors. In an earlier analysis of around 540 of the donors, high-throughput TCR beta sequencing was used to judge whether each TCR beta V gene segment behaved as functional or pseudogenic. Donor age, sex, ethnicity and CMV serostatus were compiled together with the repertoire data. A later genetic analysis took genome-wide SNP genotypes for about 55% of the 666 donors and used that subset as a discovery cohort. Every discovery cohort repertoire had been produced on one sequencing platform. HLA typing included class I and class II loci at four-digit resolution. The number of donors typed differed by locus, with roughly 620-630 for A, B, C, DRB1 and DQB1, more than 500 for DQA1, approximately 570 for DPA1, and some 450 for DPB1. Because of strong linkage in the cohort, five DR-DQ haplotypes were treated as single units for association and clustering. Across 300 to 400 genotyped donors of the cohort, an average of about 220,000 unique TCR beta nucleotide sequences per donor were sequenced, and roughly a sixth of those sequences were non-productive.

The cohort was made up of 650 to 700 healthy bone marrow donors. All cohort members were sampled while nominally healthy, although unrecorded immune exposures were likely present. The donor tested CMV seropositive, placing the donor among the roughly 270 seropositive members of the cohort. A peripheral blood sample was collected from each donor, and TCR beta sequencing was performed on peripheral blood mononuclear cells. The Qiagen DNeasy Blood Extraction Kit was used to extract genomic DNA from the blood cell samples. Deletion took 1 base off V and 7 bases off J, with a span of 8 bases between the germline ends. The germline V gene specifies SGHVS as CDR1 and FQNEAQ as CDR2. The CDR3 holds 14 amino acids from the cysteine to the phenylalanine. The only DNA kept is the CDR3, 42 bases in frame from the first base. General conclusions and limits of the study: In a later analysis, several top co-occurrence clusters were reported to appear linked to parvovirus B19, influenza, CMV and Epstein-Barr virus. Most TCR sequences were seen in very few donors, while some public TCRs were found in many individuals. Roughly uniform sequencing depth across donors was assumed in presence/absence analyses, although this assumption may not hold. Broadly in line with IMGT annotations, most TCR beta V segments showed up in productive rearrangements about 90% or about 30% of the time in an earlier analysis of approximately 640 of the donors. The classifier was reported to diagnose cytomegalovirus status with high specificity and sensitivity in both the original cohort and the validation cohort. A cluster of highly shared sequence variants was judged likely to be a technical artifact of the sequencing pipeline. In a later genetic analysis, a missense DCLRE1C variant was associated with V-gene and J-gene trimming of TCR beta chains, and the association was replicated in an independent cohort. A further reported finding was that TCR beta sequences accurately predicted the HLA-A and HLA-B alleles for most subjects in the first cohort. The authors suggested that the approach could potentially be generalized to other disease states and immunological phenotypes. The study listed approximately 150 TCR beta chains as associated with cytomegalovirus. In vitro tests confirmed that a few of the cytomegalovirus-associated TCR beta chains recognize cytomegalovirus antigens. A later genetic analysis reported fewer N-insertions in productive TCRs among donors in an Asian-associated ancestry cluster than the approximately 700-donor mean. The 87-base-pair reads could not distinguish some IMGT-functional V segments, including TRBV6-2 and TRBV6-3, so those segments were excluded. In a later analysis, most CMV-associated TCR beta chains were found to appear HLA-restricted, with HLA associations seemingly driven largely by CMV exposure. Strong co-occurrence of HLA alleles, especially DR and DQ, made assigning TCR associations to individual alleles difficult. Because counts were too low, approximately 18 rarely observed V segments, including chromosome 9 orphons, were excluded from the earlier analysis of 587 of the donors. Immune exposure information for the cohort was limited to CMV serostatus. In a later analysis, about 16,000 TCR beta sequences were associated with specific HLA alleles at a false discovery rate of 0.05. In this cohort, only TCR beta chains were sequenced, and detectable features were limited by the absence of alpha or paired-chain data. In a later analysis, HLA-associated TCR beta chains showed more clonal expansion and lower generation probabilities than non-associated chains that were equally common. In a later analysis, the rate of TCR association differed among HLA loci, with DRB1 alleles having the most associated TCRs and HLA-C alleles having the fewest. Correlated functional status among segregating V segments might be attributable to linkage disequilibrium, but an unknown experimental factor could not be ruled out. Because HLA typing was unavailable for some donors at each locus, only the typed subset was used in association tests.

Sequenced material: PBMCs. The TCR was taken from a man younger than 45 in good health and CMV-seropositive. The rearrangement combines TRBV7-8 with TRBJ1-6, with the D gene call left open. The CDR3 protein: CASSLGRLNSPLHF. Read as DNA, the sequence is TGTGCCAGCAGCTTAGGCAGGCTCAATTCACCCCTCCACTTT.